This TCR beta chain emerged from a study of identical twins. MiXCR, applied by TCRdb to the 5' RACE reads, yields one record per CDR3 protein. The sample contains 230,000 or so distinct CDR3 sequences, approximately 8.6% of which appear only once. This CDR3 comprises 14 residues. Between the trimmed V and J ends, which lost 5 bases and 3 bases, there was a span of 12 bases. CDR1 SGHDT and CDR2 YYEEEE come from the germline V gene. This clonotype was counted ten times or more. Donors uniformly comprised healthy Caucasians. The same sample was also used in a study of yellow fever vaccine responses in identical twins.

The material sequenced was CD8+ T cells sorted from blood. The gene calls are TRBV5-6 and TRBJ2-1, with D maybe TRBD1 (6 bases). This TCR came from a young woman in good health. CDR3 DNA sequence: TGTGCCAGCAGACCTCGGGGACACTACAATGAGCAGTTCTTC. Translating it yields CASRPRGHYNEQFF.